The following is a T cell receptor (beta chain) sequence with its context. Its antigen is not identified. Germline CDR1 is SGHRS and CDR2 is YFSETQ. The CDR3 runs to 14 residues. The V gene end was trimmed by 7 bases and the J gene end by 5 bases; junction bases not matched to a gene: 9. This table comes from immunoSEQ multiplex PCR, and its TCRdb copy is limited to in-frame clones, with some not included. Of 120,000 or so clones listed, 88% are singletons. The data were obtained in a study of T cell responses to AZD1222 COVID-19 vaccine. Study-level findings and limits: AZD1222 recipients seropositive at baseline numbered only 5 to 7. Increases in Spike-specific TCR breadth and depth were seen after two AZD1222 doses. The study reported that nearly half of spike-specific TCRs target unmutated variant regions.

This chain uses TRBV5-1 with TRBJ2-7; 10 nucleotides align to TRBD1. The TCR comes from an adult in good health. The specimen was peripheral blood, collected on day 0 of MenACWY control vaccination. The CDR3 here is CASGQTGGVDEQYF. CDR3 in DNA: TGCGCCAGCGGTCAGACAGGGGGCGTCGACGAGCAGTACTTC.